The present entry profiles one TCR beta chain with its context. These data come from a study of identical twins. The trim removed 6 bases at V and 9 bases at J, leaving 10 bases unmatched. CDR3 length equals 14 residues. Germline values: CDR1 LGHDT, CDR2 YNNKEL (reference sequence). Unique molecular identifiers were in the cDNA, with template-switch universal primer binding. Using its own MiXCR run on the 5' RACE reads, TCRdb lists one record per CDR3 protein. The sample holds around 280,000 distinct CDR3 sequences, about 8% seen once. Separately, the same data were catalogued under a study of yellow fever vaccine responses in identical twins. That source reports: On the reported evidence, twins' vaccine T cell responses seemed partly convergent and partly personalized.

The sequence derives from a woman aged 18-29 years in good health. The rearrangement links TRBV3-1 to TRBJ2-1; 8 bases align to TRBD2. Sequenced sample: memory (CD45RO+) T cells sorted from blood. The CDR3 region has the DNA TGTGCCAGCAGATACGAGCGGGAGTCGGGTGAGCAGTTCTTC. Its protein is CASRYERESGEQFF.